Given below is one T cell receptor beta chain in context. CDR3 size: 14 residues. From germline, CDR1 is GTSNPN and CDR2 SVGIG (reference sequence). V lost 4 bases and J 2 bases, leaving 15 bases between the germline ends. These data originate in a study of blood T cell repertoires in COVID-19. The overall study: Samples representing acute and convalescent COVID-19 were sourced from the United States, Italy and Spain.

Per the study methods: Reference gene primers were amplified, and this amplification served to estimate nucleated cell counts. Method: immunoSEQ multiplex PCR; TCRdb's copy keeps in-frame clones and lacks some. V and J calls and clone size come straight from that table; D and trimming were deduced from the DNA. The repertoire includes under 150,000 clones, about 80% of them detected once, and around 3.9% sits in the top ten. Self-reported history from a screening survey and questionnaire set each donor's cohort. The clonotype comes from a man in his fifties in a cohort exposed to, infected with or recovered from COVID-19 (not recorded which). This sequence joins TRBV30 and TRBJ2-7; D possibly corresponds to TRBD1 (5 bases). The material sequenced was PBMCs or T cells enriched from blood (not recorded which). As DNA, the CDR3 is TGTGCCTGGAACTGGGAAGGGGCCGCCTACGAGCAGTACTTC. It specifies CAWNWEGAAYEQYF.